The T cell receptor beta chain under discussion was sequenced for a study of radiation and T cells in renal cell carcinoma. Time point specified: blood 4 weeks post-SBRT, at nephrectomy. The treatment here: 15 Gy SBRT to primary tumor, nephrectomy 4 weeks later. Nephrectomy followed 15 Gy stereotactic body radiation by 4 weeks. Germline loops: CDR1 MGHRA, CDR2 YSYEKL. The CDR3 covers 15 residues. The germline V and J ends were trimmed by 4 bases and 5 bases, with 15 bases remaining between them. TCRdb keeps only in-frame clones here, not all; method: immunoSEQ multiplex PCR. The sample yields about 78,000 clones, 80% to 90% seen once.

The chain couples TRBV4-1 to TRBJ1-5, with D uncertain. This TCR came from a woman between 65 and 79 years old with renal cell carcinoma. Specimen: blood, collected from a patient whose treatment included radiotherapy and nephrectomy. The CDR3 protein is CASSLSGREHQPQHF. As DNA, the CDR3 is TGCGCCAGCAGCCTTTCCGGAAGGGAACATCAGCCCCAGCATTTT.